Listed here are 27 T cell receptor beta chains from one sample, sequenced in a study of T-cell reconstitution after alpha-beta-depleted transplantation in children. Unique molecular identifiers were incorporated into the prepared TCRbeta library. TCRdb re-derived calls from the PCR reads in MiXCR, one entry per CDR3 protein. This table has more than 400,000 distinct CDR3 sequences, 43% appearing once. The source material was PBMCs, sampled before TCRalphabeta/CD19-depleted stem cell transplant. The receptors originated from a girl aged 2-10 years with aplastic anemia, due to receive a stem cell transplant.

In this sample, this clonotype turned up a few times. The CDR3 region has the DNA TGTGCCAGCAGCTTCAATTCAGGGGGCGACTATGGCTACACCTTC. Translating gives CASSFNSGGDYGYTF. The J gene is TRBJ1-2, the V gene TRBV11-2, with 8 nucleotides matching TRBD1. The V gene's germline CDR1 is SGHAT and CDR2 FQNNGV. With V trimmed by 3 bases and J by 3 bases, 6 bases remained unmatched. The CDR3 runs 15 residues.

The V call is TRBV9, the J call TRBJ2-7; D tentatively fits TRBD1 or TRBD2 (5 bases each). CDR3 length equals 15 residues. V lost 4 bases and J lost 2, with 16 bases in between. The germline CDR1 and CDR2 sequences are SGDLS and YYNGEE. The CDR3 DNA follows: TGTGCCAGCAGCCCGAGGGACGGCCCGACCTACGAGCAGTACTTC. Translation: CASSPRDGPTYEQYF. Together with reference TRBV9 and TRBJ2-7, the CDR3 gives the full variable domain: DSGVTQTPKHLITATGQRVTLRCSPRSGDLSVYWYQQSLDQGLQFLIQYYNGEERAKGNILERFSAQQFPDLHSELNLSSLELGDSALYFCASSPRDGPTYEQYFGPGTRLTVT.

This rearrangement joins TRBV15 to TRBJ1-3, with D possibly being TRBD1 (6 bases). The CDR3 contains 17 residues. CDR1 LNHNV and CDR2 YYDKDF come from the germline V gene (reference sequence). V was trimmed by 2 bases and J by 2 bases, leaving 16 bases between them. The CDR3 nucleotides read TGTGCCACCAGCAGAACTTACAGGGTTCTGACTGGAAACACCATATATTTT. Its protein product is CATSRTYRVLTGNTIYF.

The chain uses TRBV15 and TRBJ2-1, with 7 bases lining up with TRBD2. The V and J ends lost 8 bases and 2 bases, in that order; junction bases with no gene match: 9. Germline CDR1 is LNHNV and CDR2 is YYDKDF (reference sequence). The CDR3 loop spans 15 amino acids. The CDR3 loop reads CATSIGEGTYNEQFF. The CDR3 region has the DNA TGTGCCACCTCTATAGGGGAGGGGACCTACAATGAGCAGTTCTTC.

This chain joins TRBV9 and TRBJ2-1; D perhaps matches TRBD2 (6 bases). The CDR3 length is 12 residues. Germline values: CDR1 SGDLS, CDR2 YYNGEE. The V end was cut by 5 bases, the J end by 9 bases, with 12 bases between. The CDR3 loop reads CASRGDFPEQFF. For the CDR3, the DNA is TGTGCCAGCAGGGGGGACTTCCCTGAGCAGTTCTTC.

The V and J genes are TRBV7-3 and TRBJ2-5; 12 bases are a match to TRBD2. CDR3 length equals 15 residues. V shed 2 bases, J shed 4 bases, and the junction held 2 bases outside the gene matches. Germline V gene lookup returns CDR1 SGHTA and CDR2 FQGTGA. The CDR3 region is CASSLWGLAGETQYF. In DNA, the CDR3 is TGTGCCAGCAGCTTATGGGGACTAGCGGGAGAGACCCAGTACTTC.

This chain connects TRBV9 to TRBJ2-3; D might be TRBD1 (7 bases). The V gene's germline CDR1 is SGDLS and CDR2 YYNGEE. Between the trimmed V and J ends, which lost 1 base and 4 bases, there was a span of 16 bases. The CDR3 is 16 residues long. This CDR3 is CASSVFSTRGADTQYF. CDR3 DNA sequence: TGTGCCAGCAGCGTATTTTCCACCAGGGGGGCAGATACGCAGTATTTT.

A few counts support this clonotype. The CDR3, as DNA: TGTGCCAGCAGCCATGGCGGCTACGAGCAGTACTTC. Its translation is CASSHGGYEQYF. V is TRBV14 and J is TRBJ2-7; D gene ambiguous. The V end was cut by 3 bases, the J end by 3 bases, with 6 bases between. Germline V gene data show CDR1 as SGHDN and CDR2 as FVKESK. This CDR3 is 12 amino acids long.

CDR3 region: CASRGAVQETQYF. As DNA, the CDR3 is TGCGCCAGCAGGGGGGCAGTCCAAGAGACCCAGTACTTC. This chain connects TRBV5-1 to TRBJ2-5, with D possibly TRBD1 on 6 matching bases. The CDR3 is 13 amino acids. Per germline, CDR1 SGHRS and CDR2 YFSETQ. The V and J ends lost 5 bases and 1 base respectively, with 9 bases between them. Based on the CDR3 plus reference TRBV5-1 and TRBJ2-5, the full variable domain is KAGVTQTPRYLIKTRGQQVTLSCSPISGHRSVSWYQQTPGQGLQFLFEYFSETQRNKGNFPGRFSGRQFSNSRSEMNVSTLELGDSALYLCASRGAVQETQYFGPGTRLLVL.

This clonotype appeared a few times. This chain links TRBV6-1 with TRBJ1-5; 11 nucleotides line up with TRBD1. The CDR3 covers 15 residues. Losses at the gene ends were 5 bases for V and 6 bases for J; bases not matched to a gene: 6. Germline V CDR1 and CDR2: MNHNS, SASEGT. The CDR3 DNA reads as TGTGCCAGCAGTACGGGACAGGGGGGGAGTCAGCCCCAGCATTTT. Encoded protein: CASSTGQGGSQPQHF.

DNA for the CDR3: TGCGCCAGCAGCTTGGATGGAGCTAGCAGGACAGATACGCAGTATTTT. It yields the protein CASSLDGASRTDTQYF. The chain recombines TRBV5-1 with TRBJ2-3, with D possibly TRBD2 on 5 matching bases. Trimming stripped 0 bases from V and 3 bases from J, with 14 bases between. CDR3 length equals 16 residues. Per the germline V gene, CDR1 is SGHRS and CDR2 is YFSETQ.

This clonotype turned up a few times. The chain combines TRBV4-1 with TRBJ2-1, with D unclear. Germline CDR1 is MGHRA and CDR2 is YSYEKL. Trimming removed 1 base from V and 1 base from J, with 8 bases in between. The CDR3 extends over 15 amino acids. The DNA of the CDR3 is TGCGCCAGCAGCCAAGCTCTTGGATCCTACAATGAGCAGTTCTTC. It specifies CASSQALGSYNEQFF.

This chain links TRBV9 with TRBJ1-2, with D tentatively TRBD1 (5 bases). V gave up 3 bases and J gave up 8 bases, with 14 bases separating them. Germline V gives CDR1 SGDLS, CDR2 YYNGEE. The CDR3 totals 13 residues. The CDR3 loop is CASSDGQTQGYTF. The CDR3 DNA is TGTGCCAGCAGCGATGGACAAACGCAGGGCTACACCTTC.

The sample holds many counts of this clonotype. The chain is built from TRBV29-1 and TRBJ2-7, with a weak D call TRBD2 (6 bases). Germline V gene sequence: CDR1 SQVTM, CDR2 ANQGSEA. Trimming removed 4 bases at V and 2 bases at J, with 15 bases between. The CDR3 extends over 14 amino acids. The CDR3 region is CSVVGGESPYEQYF. CDR3 nucleotide sequence: TGCAGCGTTGTCGGGGGAGAGAGTCCCTACGAGCAGTACTTC.

This clonotype was seen a handful of times. CDR3 protein: CSARVGQFNTEAFF. CDR3 DNA sequence: TGCAGTGCTAGAGTCGGACAGTTCAACACTGAAGCTTTCTTT. The gene calls are TRBV20-1 and TRBJ1-1; tentative D call: TRBD1 (6 bases). V dropped 1 base and J dropped 2 bases, with 11 bases sitting between them. CDR1 and CDR2 from the germline V gene are DFQATT and SNEGSKA (reference sequence). The CDR3 runs to 14 residues.

This clonotype was counted a few times. This chain connects TRBV5-5 to TRBJ2-7, with a weak D call TRBD1 (5 bases). Trimming stripped 6 bases from V and 2 bases from J, with 12 bases between. The V gene's germline CDR1 is SGHKS and CDR2 YYEKEE (reference sequence). The CDR3 is 13 amino acids. CDR3 nucleotide sequence: TGTGCCAGCACCGACGACAGTACCTACGAGCAGTACTTC. Protein product: CASTDDSTYEQYF. Filled out from reference TRBV5-5 and TRBJ2-7, the complete variable domain reads DAGVTQSPTHLIKTRGQQVTLRCSPISGHKSVSWYQQVLGQGPQFIFQYYEKEERGRGNFPDRFSARQFPNYSSELNVNALLLGDSALYLCASTDDSTYEQYFGPGTRLTVT.

This chain connects TRBV28 to TRBJ2-2, with a tentative D call TRBD2 (7 bases). This CDR3 comprises 15 residues. The germline gives CDR1 MDHEN, CDR2 SYDVKM. Deletions cut 7 bases from V and 6 bases from J, with 18 bases between. CDR3 region: CASTESGGGPGELFF. The CDR3 DNA reads as TGTGCCAGCACCGAGTCTGGGGGGGGGCCCGGGGAGCTGTTTTTT.

This clonotype has a count of ten or more. The chain couples TRBV5-1 to TRBJ1-5; 7 positions match TRBD1. Germline V gene lookup returns CDR1 SGHRS and CDR2 YFSETQ. V gave up 0 bases and J gave up 2 bases; unmatched junction bases: 2. This CDR3 spans 15 amino acids. The CDR3 loop reads CASSLGQGGNQPQHF. In DNA form, the CDR3 reads TGCGCCAGCAGCTTGGGACAGGGTGGCAATCAGCCCCAGCATTTT.

This clonotype was found a few times. J is TRBJ2-7 and V is TRBV7-3, with 7 bases that match TRBD1. CDR3 length: 15 residues. Germline lookup yields CDR1 SGHTA and CDR2 FQGTGA. The V gene end was trimmed by 5 bases and the J gene end by 0 bases; junction bases not matched to a gene: 7. The DNA for the CDR3 is TGTGCCAGCAGCCCCGGGGCAGGGGGCTCCTACGAGCAGTACTTC. The encoded protein is CASSPGAGGSYEQYF.

The V gene is TRBV4-2, the J gene TRBJ2-7; 15 bases match TRBD2. The germline gives CDR1 LGHNA, CDR2 YNFKEQ. There are 19 residues in the CDR3. J was trimmed by 2 bases and V by 1 base; bases with no gene match: 9. The DNA of the CDR3 is TGTGCCAGCAGCCAAGTCGGACTAGCGGGAGGGGGGGGAGCCTACGAGCAGTACTTC. It is translated as CASSQVGLAGGGGAYEQYF.

The genes are TRBV27 and TRBJ1-2, with D tentatively TRBD1 (6 bases). The CDR3 contains 15 residues. From germline, CDR1 is MNHEY and CDR2 SMNVEV (reference sequence). Trimming took off 6 bases at V and 4 bases at J, with 18 bases between the two ends. The CDR3 loop is CASRANRVGGYGYTF. CDR3 nucleotides: TGTGCCAGCAGGGCCAACAGGGTTGGGGGCTATGGCTACACCTTC.

The chain joins TRBV20-1 to TRBJ2-5, with 15 bases aligning to TRBD2. Germline V lookup: CDR1 DFQATT, CDR2 SNEGSKA (reference sequence). This CDR3 has 17 amino acids. Trimming removed 5 bases from V and 1 base from J; junction bases left unmatched: 8. The CDR3, as DNA: TGCAGTGCTGCCATTGGACTAGCGGGGGGGCCCCAAGAGACCCAGTACTTC. It is translated as CSAAIGLAGGPQETQYF.

In its sample, this clonotype was seen a few times. The gene calls are TRBV5-1 and TRBJ1-2; TRBD1 aligns across 7 bases. The CDR3 totals 12 residues. Germline lookup yields CDR1 SGHRS and CDR2 YFSETQ. The junction had 3 bases not matched to a gene; V was cut back by 10 bases and J by 0 bases. The CDR3 protein is CAGDRTNYGYTF. For the CDR3, the DNA is TGCGCCGGGGACAGAACTAACTATGGCTACACCTTC.

This chain uses TRBV15 with TRBJ2-3; D unresolved. The CDR3 totals 16 residues. The V end lost 4 bases, the J end lost 0 bases, and 14 bases lay between the germline ends. Germline CDR1 is LNHNV and CDR2 is YYDKDF (reference sequence). CDR3 loop: CATSTRISTSTDTQYF. DNA for the CDR3: TGTGCCACCAGCACTCGGATAAGCACTAGCACAGATACGCAGTATTTT. The complete variable domain, with remaining parts taken from reference TRBV15 and TRBJ2-3, reads DAMVIQNPRYQVTQFGKPVTLSCSQTLNHNVMYWYQQKSSQAPKLLFHYYDKDFNNEADTPDNFQSRRPNTSFCFLDIRSPGLGDTAMYLCATSTRISTSTDTQYFGPGTRLTVL.

This clonotype was seen many times. The chain joins TRBV27 to TRBJ2-1, with D uncertain. The germline V gene has CDR1 MNHEY and CDR2 SMNVEV (reference sequence). The CDR3 spans 14 residues. V shed 1 base and J shed 5 bases, with 9 bases lying between them. For the CDR3, the DNA is TGTGCCAGCAGTTTATTTCCTCTTCACAATGAGCAGTTCTTC. Its translation is CASSLFPLHNEQFF.

This clonotype occurred once. This chain connects TRBV5-6 to TRBJ2-1, with 9 bases lining up with TRBD2. Germline assignment: CDR1 SGHDT and CDR2 YYEEEE. The CDR3 loop spans 18 amino acids. V lost 2 bases and J lost 3; bases outside the gene matches: 12. Here the CDR3 reads CASSFNRLAVIDYNEQFF. The CDR3 DNA reads TGTGCCAGCAGCTTTAACCGACTAGCGGTTATCGACTACAATGAGCAGTTCTTC.

There are a few counts of this clonotype. The chain recombines TRBV18 with TRBJ2-1; the match to TRBD2 covers 16 bases. The CDR3 sequence is 18 residues long. Looked up from germline, CDR1 is KGHSH and CDR2 is LQKENI. J gave up 1 base and V 2 bases, and 2 bases lay outside the gene matches. The CDR3 DNA sequence: TGTGCCAGCTCACCAGCGGGACTAGCGGGAGGGTCCTACAATGAGCAGTTCTTC. This translates into CASSPAGLAGGSYNEQFF. The full variable domain, rest sourced from reference TRBV18 and TRBJ2-1, is NAGVMQNPRHLVRRRGQEARLRCSPMKGHSHVYWYRQLPEEGLKFMVYLQKENIIDESGMPKERFSAEFPKEGPSILRIQQVVRGDSAAYFCASSPAGLAGGSYNEQFFGPGTRLTVL.